What follows are 9 T cell receptor beta chains derived from one specimen sequenced in a study of blood T cell repertoires in COVID-19. Only in-frame clones appear in the TCRdb table, and some are missing; sequencing was by immunoSEQ multiplex PCR. The table includes some 200,000 clones, around 92% detected once. Sequenced input: peripheral blood. Every receptor here comes from a man in his thirties or forties with acute or convalescent COVID-19.

The chain carries TRBV10-2 and TRBJ2-2; no clear D gene. The CDR3 covers 14 residues. The germline V gene encodes CDR1 WSHSY and CDR2 SAAADI. V shed 0 bases and J shed 1 base, with 3 bases lying between them. Here the CDR3 DNA reads TGCGCCAGCAGTGAGTCGAGGAACACCGGGGAGCTGTTTTTT. Translating gives CASSESRNTGELFF.

This clone has just one count. This chain joins TRBV6-5 and TRBJ2-5; perhaps TRBD2 as D (7 bases). Germline loops: CDR1 MNHEY, CDR2 SVGAGI. The CDR3 has 13 amino acids. With 6 bases removed from V and 2 bases from J, the gap between germline ends came to 10 bases. The CDR3 loop is CASRGGRQETQYF. DNA of the CDR3: TGTGCCAGCAGGGGGGGGCGACAAGAGACCCAGTACTTC.

This chain joins TRBV5-1 and TRBJ2-1, with D tentatively TRBD2 (5 bases). Germline CDR1 is SGHRS and CDR2 is YFSETQ. The ends were cut back, 0 bases at V and 13 bases at J, with 11 bases in the middle. The CDR3 contains 12 residues. In nucleotides, the CDR3 is TGCGCCAGCAGCTTGGAGAGGGCAGCTCAGTTCTTC. It specifies CASSLERAAQFF.

V is TRBV7-9 and J is TRBJ1-5; 7 bases map to TRBD1. Germline CDR1 is SEHNR and CDR2 is FQNEAQ (reference sequence). The CDR3 consists of 15 residues. The V segment lost 5 bases and the J segment 4 bases; nucleotides outside the gene matches: 8. The DNA of the CDR3 is TGTGCCAGCAGCCGCCACGGGACAGAAAATCAGCCCCAGCATTTT. Its protein is CASSRHGTENQPQHF.

The V gene is TRBV7-8, the J gene TRBJ2-1; 10 bases line up with TRBD2. V trimming: 5 bases; J trimming: 7 bases; junction bases outside the gene matches: 17. CDR1 is SGHVS and CDR2 is FQNEAQ in the germline V gene. The CDR3 totals 18 residues. CDR3 bases: TGTGCCAGCAGCCCATACCCGGACGCTAGCGGGAGTGGGAATGAGCAGTTCTTC. It encodes CASSPYPDASGSGNEQFF.

The chain joins TRBV11-2 to TRBJ2-5; D is perhaps TRBD2 (5 bases). Germline V gene data show CDR1 as SGHAT and CDR2 as FQNNGV. The CDR3 has 15 amino acids. Trimming removed 3 bases from V and 2 bases from J, with 13 bases in between. This CDR3 is CASSFYSRGQETQYF. The CDR3 DNA reads as TGTGCCAGCAGCTTCTACAGCCGGGGACAAGAGACCCAGTACTTC.

This rearrangement joins TRBV2 to TRBJ2-3; the match to TRBD1 covers 11 bases. Germline V lookup: CDR1 SNHLY, CDR2 FYNNEI. V shed 4 bases and J 6 bases; nucleotides not matched to a gene: 3. CDR3 length: 14 amino acids. The CDR3 sequence is CASSGTGGRDTQYF. The DNA for the CDR3 is TGTGCCAGCAGTGGGACAGGGGGCAGGGATACGCAGTATTTT.

This clone was found a few times. This chain uses TRBV6-5 with TRBJ1-1; D is undetermined. The germline V and J ends were trimmed by 2 bases and 1 base, with 11 bases remaining between them. The CDR3 loop spans 15 amino acids. Looked up from germline, CDR1 is MNHEY and CDR2 is SVGAGI. CDR3 sequence: CASSYGLAENTEAFF. The CDR3 DNA is TGTGCCAGCAGTTACGGTTTGGCAGAGAACACTGAAGCTTTCTTT.

The count of this clone is one. The chain carries TRBV15 and TRBJ1-5, with TRBD1 matching over 10 bases. Unmatched junction bases numbered 3, after V lost 3 bases and J lost 1 base. CDR1 is LNHNV and CDR2 is YYDKDF in the germline V gene (reference sequence). The CDR3 contains 16 residues. As DNA, the CDR3 is TGTGCCACCAGCAGGGGGACAGGGGCGAGCAATCAGCCCCAGCATTTT. It specifies CATSRGTGASNQPQHF.